The 31 T cell receptor beta chains listed next were all sequenced from one sample in a study of OX40 agonist ivuxolimab in advanced cancers. Some clones are missing from TCRdb's copy, which holds only in-frame ones; the method was immunoSEQ multiplex PCR. The sample holds just under 95,000 clones, about nine tenths seen once. The sample here was CD4+ or CD8+ T cells sorted from blood, taken in a trial of the OX40 agonist ivuxolimab. The source is an adult with an advanced solid tumor such as melanoma, head and neck, liver or kidney cancer.

The chain uses TRBV9 and TRBJ2-5; no clear D gene. Germline CDR1 SGDLS, CDR2 YYNGEE. Trimming shortened V by 0 bases and J by 5 bases, and 11 bases separated the two germline ends. The CDR3 has 14 residues. The CDR3: CASSVGVGWETQYF. CDR3 in DNA: TGTGCCAGCAGCGTAGGGGTAGGGTGGGAGACCCAGTACTTC.

This clone was found once. V and J are TRBV6-6 and TRBJ2-7; D is unclear. The germline CDR1 and CDR2 sequences are MNHNY and SVGAGI (reference sequence). The CDR3 runs to 13 residues. V dropped 2 bases and J dropped 5 bases, with 10 bases sitting between them. Here the CDR3 DNA reads TGTGCCAGCAGTTACCCCCCGACCCACGAGCAGTACTTC. Protein sequence: CASSYPPTHEQYF.

The V gene is TRBV7-8, the J gene TRBJ1-2, with 8 bases fitting TRBD1. V trimming: 5 bases; J trimming: 0 bases; junction bases outside the gene matches: 11. Germline CDR1 and CDR2: SGHVS and FQNEAQ. CDR3 length: 17 amino acids. CDR3 nucleotides: TGTGCCAGCAGCCCAACGGACAGGGAGGGAGCTAACTATGGCTACACCTTC. Amino acid sequence: CASSPTDREGANYGYTF.

The chain combines TRBV6-1 with TRBJ2-1, with D uncertain. The CDR3 has 14 amino acids. Germline V gives CDR1 MNHNS, CDR2 SASEGT. The V end lost 3 bases, the J end lost 5 bases, and 11 bases lay between the germline ends. Written as DNA, the CDR3 is TGTGCCAGCAGTGAGCGTAGAGCGAACAATGAGCAGTTCTTC. This gives the protein CASSERRANNEQFF.

V usage is TRBV5-8 and J usage is TRBJ1-4; weak D call: TRBD1 (5 bases). CDR3 length: 17 amino acids. V lost 0 bases to trimming and J lost 5 bases, with 17 bases between them. Germline V CDR1 and CDR2: SGHTS, YDEGEE. The CDR3 DNA sequence: TGTGCCAGCAGCTTGGCAGTATCGAGGGGAAAGAATGAAAAACTGTTTTTT. Protein sequence: CASSLAVSRGKNEKLFF.

The V and J genes are TRBV7-9 and TRBJ1-4; 8 bases map to TRBD1. Germline values: CDR1 SEHNR, CDR2 FQNEAQ (reference sequence). CDR3 size: 15 residues. The V segment lost 4 bases and the J segment 2 bases; nucleotides outside the gene matches: 3. The CDR3 spells CASSSGQGTNEKLFF. CDR3 DNA: TGTGCCAGCAGCTCCGGACAGGGCACTAATGAAAAACTGTTTTTT.

The rearrangement links TRBV11-2 to TRBJ1-2; 10 nucleotides line up with TRBD1. The junction had 12 bases not matched to a gene; V was cut back by 4 bases and J by 7 bases. Per germline, CDR1 SGHAT and CDR2 FQNNGV. This CDR3 has 16 amino acids. The CDR3 protein is CASSSSKSGQGTGYTF. The CDR3 nucleotides are TGTGCCAGCAGCTCGAGTAAATCGGGACAGGGGACTGGCTACACCTTC.

The genes are TRBV19 and TRBJ2-2; 9 bases line up with TRBD1. Germline CDR1 reads LNHDA; CDR2 reads SQIVND (reference sequence). The CDR3 consists of 15 residues. V shed 6 bases, J shed 3 bases, and the junction held 5 bases outside the gene matches. The CDR3 DNA sequence: TGTGCCAGTAGACTGACAGGGGGGTACACCGGGGAGCTGTTTTTT. Its protein product is CASRLTGGYTGELFF.

The gene calls are TRBV5-1 and TRBJ1-2, with D possibly TRBD1 on 6 matching bases. V lost 0 bases and J lost 6, with 12 bases in between. CDR3 size: 14 residues. Germline values: CDR1 SGHRS, CDR2 YFSETQ. The CDR3 loop reads CASSLGARQDGYTF. DNA for the CDR3: TGCGCCAGCAGCTTGGGGGCCCGACAGGATGGCTACACCTTC.

The rearrangement uses TRBV7-9 and TRBJ2-2, with D possibly TRBD2 on 7 matching bases. Germline V CDR1 and CDR2: SEHNR, FQNEAQ (reference sequence). This CDR3 comprises 16 residues. Trimming left V 5 bases short and J 4 bases short, with 17 bases between. Here the CDR3 reads CASSPPGGRATGELFF. CDR3 coding DNA: TGTGCCAGCAGCCCCCCCGGGGGGCGAGCCACCGGGGAGCTGTTTTTT. Supplemented by reference TRBV7-9 and TRBJ2-2, the full variable domain reads DTGVSQNPRHKITKRGQNVTFRCDPISEHNRLYWYRQTLGQGPEFLTYFQNEAQLEKSRLLSDRFSAERPKGSFSTLEIQRTEQGDSAMYLCASSPPGGRATGELFFGEGSRLTVL.

The chain has TRBV11-2 and TRBJ2-7, with TRBD2 matching over 10 bases. The ends lost 5 bases at V and 3 bases at J; junction bases unmatched: 7. This CDR3 region has 15 residues. Germline assignment: CDR1 SGHAT and CDR2 FQNNGV. The CDR3 nucleotides are TGTGCCAGCAGCCCTCAGCGGGGGGGCCACTACGAGCAGTACTTC. Amino acid sequence: CASSPQRGGHYEQYF. The variable domain in full, with the rest retrieved from reference TRBV11-2 and TRBJ2-7, is EAGVAQSPRYKIIEKRQSVAFWCNPISGHATLYWYQQILGQGPKLLIQFQNNGVVDDSQLPKDRFSAERLKGVDSTLKIQPAKLEDSAVYLCASSPQRGGHYEQYFGPGTRLTVT.

The gene calls are TRBV7-8 and TRBJ2-7; D is possibly TRBD2 (7 bases). The V gene lost 0 bases and the J gene lost 4 bases, with 13 bases spanning the gap. From germline, CDR1 is SGHVS and CDR2 FQNEAQ. The CDR3 is made up of 15 amino acids. The CDR3, as DNA: TGTGCCAGCAGCTTAGCCTCGGGGGGCCCTTACGAGCAGTACTTC. Its translation: CASSLASGGPYEQYF.

This clone appeared a single time. V usage is TRBV7-6 and J usage is TRBJ2-5; weak D call: TRBD1 (6 bases). CDR3 length: 13 amino acids. The V gene lost 5 bases and the J gene lost 4 bases, with 11 bases spanning the gap. Germline V gene sequence: CDR1 SGHVS, CDR2 FNYEAQ. CDR3 protein: CASSGRGGETQYF. In DNA, the CDR3 is TGTGCCAGCAGCGGGAGAGGGGGAGAGACCCAGTACTTC.

The chain has TRBV6-4 and TRBJ2-3; 7 bases align to TRBD2. The J segment lost 2 bases and the V segment lost 4 bases, leaving 9 bases of the junction unmatched. The CDR3 length is 16 residues. Germline CDR1 is MRHNA and CDR2 is SNTAGT. The DNA for the CDR3 is TGTGCCAGCAGTGTGGAATACGGGGGGTCCACAGATACGCAGTATTTT. As protein: CASSVEYGGSTDTQYF.

V is TRBV11-2 and J is TRBJ1-3, with 8 nucleotides matching TRBD1. CDR3 length: 16 amino acids. The germline V gene encodes CDR1 SGHAT and CDR2 FQNNGV. J gave up 4 bases and V 4 bases, and 9 bases lay outside the gene matches. For the CDR3, the DNA is TGTGCCAGCAGCTCCCTACGCAGGGGGCCAGGAAACACCATATATTTT. It specifies CASSSLRRGPGNTIYF.

This clone was detected once. The genes are TRBV18 and TRBJ2-3; 7 nucleotides agree with TRBD2. The J segment lost 1 base and the V segment lost 1 base, leaving 2 bases of the junction unmatched. The germline CDR1 and CDR2 sequences are KGHSH and LQKENI. This CDR3 contains 15 residues. CDR3 sequence: CASSPRTRGTDTQYF. CDR3 DNA sequence: TGTGCCAGCTCACCACGGACTAGAGGCACAGATACGCAGTATTTT.

This chain connects TRBV6-1 to TRBJ1-3, with D uncertain. The germline gives CDR1 MNHNS, CDR2 SASEGT. V lost 4 bases, J lost 3 bases, and 4 bases lay in between. This CDR3 spans 12 amino acids. CDR3 sequence (DNA): TGTGCCAGCAGTGCCGTTGGAAACACCATATATTTT. Residues: CASSAVGNTIYF.

J is TRBJ2-1 and V is TRBV14, with 12 bases aligning to TRBD2. CDR3 length: 16 amino acids. V was clipped by 6 bases and J by 4 bases; unmatched bases: 7. Germline V gene data show CDR1 as SGHDN and CDR2 as FVKESK. In DNA, the CDR3 is TGTGCCAGCAGGCGCTCCGGGACTAGCGGGTACAATGAGCAGTTCTTC. This gives the protein CASRRSGTSGYNEQFF.

The chain couples TRBV21-1 to TRBJ1-3. TRBV21-1 is a recognized pseudogene. The CDR3 is made up of 15 amino acids. The CDR3: CASSSDGTGGNTIYF. CDR3 DNA: TGTGCCAGCAGCTCCGACGGGACGGGTGGAAACACCATATATTTT.

This clone has only a few counts. The chain joins TRBV5-1 to TRBJ2-7; D remains unclear. Germline CDR1 is SGHRS and CDR2 is YFSETQ. The CDR3 has 15 amino acids. With 3 bases removed from V and 0 bases from J, the gap between germline ends came to 13 bases. Written as DNA, the CDR3 is TGCGCCAGCAGCTCCGTCTCGGGCGCCTCCTACGAGCAGTACTTC. This encodes CASSSVSGASYEQYF.

J is TRBJ1-2 and V is TRBV12-2; no check of the table's D call, TRBD1, against the DNA was made. TRBV12-2 is a known pseudogene. The CDR3 consists of 17 residues. The CDR3 DNA reads TGTGCAAGTCGCTCCCAAATCCCCGGGACAGGGGACTATGGCTACACCTTC. Its translation: CASRSQIPGTGDYGYTF.

A word on this clone: Its ends do not fully match the called genes, so a read error is possible. Other DNA sequences in this sample translate to the same CDR3. The V gene is TRBV9, the J gene TRBJ2-3; D is unresolved. Germline values: CDR1 SGDLS, CDR2 YYNGEE. This CDR3 is built from 14 residues. This CDR3 reads CASSVVGSTDTQYF. As DNA, the CDR3 is TGTGCCAGCAGCGTAGTGGGCAGCACTGATACGCAGTATTTT.

This rearrangement joins TRBV2 to TRBJ1-5; a possible D gene is TRBD1 (5 bases). V was trimmed by 4 bases and J by 0 bases, leaving 16 bases between them. Germline CDR1 SNHLY, CDR2 FYNNEI. This CDR3 is built from 17 residues. The CDR3 DNA sequence: TGTGCCAGCAGTGGCTCGGCAGGGACCTTTAGCAATCAGCCCCAGCATTTT. It codes for CASSGSAGTFSNQPQHF.

The rearrangement links TRBV7-2 to TRBJ1-3; D unresolved. Germline CDR1 reads SGHTA; CDR2 reads FQGNSA. This CDR3 is 15 amino acids long. Trimming took off 5 bases at V and 0 bases at J, with 11 bases between the two ends. Written as DNA, the CDR3 is TGTGCCAGCAGCCTTAGGTGGGGCTCTGGAAACACCATATATTTT. It translates to CASSLRWGSGNTIYF.

The genes are TRBV7-9 and TRBJ1-2; TRBD1 is a possible D gene (5 bases). From germline, CDR1 is SEHNR and CDR2 FQNEAQ (reference sequence). The V and J ends lost 4 bases and 8 bases respectively, with 14 bases between them. The CDR3 is 13 amino acids. This CDR3 is CASSSGNPGGYTF. CDR3 bases: TGTGCCAGCAGCTCAGGGAACCCAGGGGGCTACACCTTC.

The chain joins TRBV29-1 to TRBJ1-1; TRBD1 matches at 8 bases. The CDR3 extends over 13 amino acids. Germline CDR1 and CDR2: SQVTM and ANQGSEA. Germline trimming cut 7 bases from V and 6 bases from J; bases unmatched to any gene: 10. CDR3 residues: CSGNTGGVAEAFF. CDR3 nucleotide sequence: TGCAGCGGAAATACAGGGGGGGTGGCTGAAGCTTTCTTT.

The chain carries TRBV5-8 and TRBJ1-6; D gene ambiguous. Germline V gene data show CDR1 as SGHTS and CDR2 as YDEGEE. V gave up 3 bases and J gave up 12 bases, with 10 bases separating them. There are 12 residues in the CDR3. The CDR3 reads CASSWGGRPLHF. DNA for the CDR3: TGTGCCAGCAGCTGGGGTGGGAGACCCCTCCACTTT.

CDR3 protein: CASSPPERLHEQFF. The CDR3, as DNA: TGTGCCAGTAGTCCTCCCGAAAGGTTACATGAGCAGTTCTTC. The chain uses TRBV19 and TRBJ2-1; D unresolved. CDR1 LNHDA and CDR2 SQIVND come from the germline V gene (reference sequence). Trimming stripped 5 bases from V and 8 bases from J, with 16 bases between. This CDR3 has 14 amino acids.

The chain employs TRBV30 and TRBJ2-3; 8 bases line up with TRBD1. From germline, CDR1 is GTSNPN and CDR2 SVGIG (reference sequence). The CDR3 loop spans 16 amino acids. With V trimmed by 4 bases and J by 1 base, 10 bases remained unmatched. The DNA of the CDR3 is TGTGCCTGGAAAAGAACAGGGGGTTTTCGCACAGATACGCAGTATTTT. This sequence encodes CAWKRTGGFRTDTQYF.

This chain joins TRBV10-1 and TRBJ2-3, with unresolved D. Germline lookup yields CDR1 WNHNN and CDR2 SYGVQD (reference sequence). This CDR3 region has 14 residues. Deletions cut 0 bases from V and 4 bases from J, with 8 bases between. The CDR3 here is CASSESDASDTQYF. CDR3 sequence (DNA): TGCGCCAGCAGTGAGTCGGATGCTTCAGATACGCAGTATTTT.

This rearrangement joins TRBV6-1 to TRBJ1-2; D is possibly TRBD1 (5 bases). The CDR3 length is 15 residues. CDR1 and CDR2 from the germline V gene are MNHNS and SASEGT. The ends were cut back, 2 bases at V and 4 bases at J, with 14 bases in the middle. CDR3 DNA sequence: TGTGCCAGCAGTGAACGTCGGCAGGGAGGCTATGGCTACACCTTC. This sequence encodes CASSERRQGGYGYTF.